The source of this TCR beta chain is a study of Ad26.COV2.S vaccination and SARS-CoV-2 variants. Overall study context: The donor belonged to the COV1001 Ad26.COV2.S trial arm. Intramuscular Ad26.COV2.S doses were given once or twice, 56 days apart.

Produced via immunoSEQ multiplex PCR; TCRdb's table is partial and in-frame only. Among about 350,000 clones listed, around 87% were seen once. This CDR3 is built from 16 residues. V lost 2 bases to trimming and J lost 3 bases; unmatched junction nucleotides: 5. Germline V CDR1 and CDR2: MNHNS, SASEGT. The treatment: some 20 received Ad26.COV2.S at low or high dose, single or two shots; about five received placebo; per-sample allocation not given. The samples date from day 63 after the first vaccine or placebo injection. Vaccination used an Ad26 vector expressing Wuhan-strain SARS-CoV-2 spike. The V gene is TRBV6-1, the J gene TRBJ2-1, with 9 bases matching TRBD2. The TCR comes from a person aged 18-60 years who received the Ad26.COV2.S COVID-19 vaccine or a placebo. This material consisted of peripheral blood, taken in a trial of Ad26.COV2.S vaccine versus placebo. In nucleotides, the CDR3 is TGTGCCAGCAGTGAAATGCCTAGCGGGGTCTACAATGAGCAGTTCTTC. Translating it yields CASSEMPSGVYNEQFF.